Reported below is one T cell receptor beta chain. V gave up 0 bases and J gave up 6 bases, with 12 bases separating them. The germline V gene has CDR1 SGDLS and CDR2 YYNGEE. The CDR3 is 14 residues long. With 60 Vbeta and 13 Jbeta primers, the PCR was carried out. The method was immunoSEQ multiplex PCR; TCRdb's version includes in-frame clones alone and lacks a portion of them. The table lists about 92,000 clones, under 80% of them singletons, with about 7% in the top ten. The source of the sample is a study of cytomegalovirus exposure and HLA in healthy donors. J is TRBJ1-1 and V is TRBV9, with a possible D match to TRBD1 (6 bases). This sequence originates from a man aged 50 to 60 in good health and CMV-seropositive. The sample consisted of PBMCs. The CDR3 region is CASSVGTATPEAFF. DNA for the CDR3: TGTGCCAGCAGCGTAGGGACAGCTACCCCTGAAGCTTTCTTT.